The subject of this entry is one TCR beta chain. Followed over time, Seattle patients had been enrolled while infection was active. Authors' processing steps: Reference gene primer amplification yielded estimated nucleated cell counts. Produced via immunoSEQ multiplex PCR; TCRdb's table is partial and in-frame only. V, J and clone size derive from that table, while D and trimming were established from the DNA sequence. Of under 450,000 clones in the sample, approximately 89% were seen once. The sample originates from a study of blood T cell repertoires in COVID-19. This CDR3 has 11 amino acids. V dropped 4 bases and J dropped 2 bases, with 3 bases sitting between them. The germline CDR1 and CDR2 sequences are SGHRS and YFSETQ.

The receptor was derived from a woman in her fifties or sixties with COVID-19, enrolled during active disease. The sample taken for sequencing was peripheral blood. V usage is TRBV5-1 and J usage is TRBJ2-5; D gene uncertain. The CDR3 region has the DNA TGCGCCAGCAGCCAGCAAGAGACCCAGTACTTC. Protein product: CASSQQETQYF.